This T cell receptor beta chain originates from a study of OX40 agonist ivuxolimab in advanced cancers. The germline gives CDR1 SGHRS, CDR2 YFSETQ. Trimming removed 4 bases at V and 3 bases at J, with 20 bases between. The CDR3 sequence is 18 residues long. Only in-frame clones appear in the TCRdb table, and some are missing; sequencing was by immunoSEQ multiplex PCR. This sample has 60,000 to 90,000 clones, with less than 85% found just once. Anyone with autoimmune disease history or systemic immunosuppression was excluded. The rearrangement uses TRBV5-1 and TRBJ1-6; D might be TRBD1 (6 bases). This receptor was identified in an adult with an advanced solid tumor such as melanoma, head and neck, liver or kidney cancer. The material was CD4+ or CD8+ T cells sorted from blood, obtained in a trial of the OX40 agonist ivuxolimab. The CDR3 DNA reads as TGCGCCAGCAGCCCGGACGGGGGCAGCTATAACTATAATTCACCCCTCCACTTT. As protein: CASSPDGGSYNYNSPLHF.